This record concerns one TCR beta chain sequence. Data came from immunoSEQ multiplex PCR; TCRdb stores just in-frame clones and leaves some out. The sample lists about 220,000 clones; almost 85% were seen once. These data belong to a study of blood T cell repertoires in COVID-19. As for the study in general: The United States, Italy and Spain supplied acute and convalescent COVID-19 samples. T cells, B-cell-depleted T cells, or PBMCs provided the cDNA or gDNA that served as material.

Germline lookup yields CDR1 KGHDR and CDR2 SFDVKD. The trim removed 4 bases at V and 4 bases at J, leaving 6 bases unmatched. The length of the CDR3 is 15 residues. The specimen was peripheral blood. The clonotype comes from a woman in her seventies with COVID-19, enrolled during active disease. The gene calls are TRBV24-1 and TRBJ1-2; TRBD1 matches 9 bases. The CDR3: CATSDTGTGIYGYTF. The DNA for the CDR3 is TGTGCCACCAGTGACACCGGGACAGGGATCTATGGCTACACCTTC.